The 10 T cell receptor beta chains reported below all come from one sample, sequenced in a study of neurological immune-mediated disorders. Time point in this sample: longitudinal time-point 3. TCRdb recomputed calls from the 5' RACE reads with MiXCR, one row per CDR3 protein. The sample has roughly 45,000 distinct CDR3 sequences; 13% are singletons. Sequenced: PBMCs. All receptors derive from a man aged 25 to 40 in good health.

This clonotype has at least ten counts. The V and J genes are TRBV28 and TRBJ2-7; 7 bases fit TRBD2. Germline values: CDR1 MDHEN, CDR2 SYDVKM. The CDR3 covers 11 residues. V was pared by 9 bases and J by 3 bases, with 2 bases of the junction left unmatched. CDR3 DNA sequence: TGTGCCAGTGGACTAGACTACGAGCAGTACTTC. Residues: CASGLDYEQYF.

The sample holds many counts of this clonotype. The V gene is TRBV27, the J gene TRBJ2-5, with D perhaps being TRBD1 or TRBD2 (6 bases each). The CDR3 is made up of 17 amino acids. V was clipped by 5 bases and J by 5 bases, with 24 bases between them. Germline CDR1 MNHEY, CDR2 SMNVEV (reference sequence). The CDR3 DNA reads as TGTGCCAGCAGTCCCCGTCCGGGGGCACGGTGGGTGGAGACCCAGTACTTC. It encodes CASSPRPGARWVETQYF.

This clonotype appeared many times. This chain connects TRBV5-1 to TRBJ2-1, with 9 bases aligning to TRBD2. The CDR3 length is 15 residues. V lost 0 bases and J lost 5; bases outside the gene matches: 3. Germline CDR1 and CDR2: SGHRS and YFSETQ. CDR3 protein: CASSLVAGADNEQFF. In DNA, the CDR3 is TGCGCCAGCAGCTTGGTAGCGGGAGCCGACAATGAGCAGTTCTTC.

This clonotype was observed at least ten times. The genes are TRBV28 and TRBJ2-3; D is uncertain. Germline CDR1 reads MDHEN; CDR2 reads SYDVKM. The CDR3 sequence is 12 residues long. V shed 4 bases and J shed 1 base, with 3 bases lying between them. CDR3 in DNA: TGTGCCAGCAGTTGGGGCACAGATACGCAGTATTTT. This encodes CASSWGTDTQYF.

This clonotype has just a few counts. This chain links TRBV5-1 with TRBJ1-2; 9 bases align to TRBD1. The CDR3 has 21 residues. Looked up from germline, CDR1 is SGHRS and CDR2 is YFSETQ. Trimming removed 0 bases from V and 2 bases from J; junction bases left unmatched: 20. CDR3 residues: CASSLGGPPGQGLLGNYGYTF. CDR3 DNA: TGCGCCAGCAGCTTGGGGGGCCCTCCGGGACAGGGCTTGTTGGGAAACTATGGCTACACCTTC.

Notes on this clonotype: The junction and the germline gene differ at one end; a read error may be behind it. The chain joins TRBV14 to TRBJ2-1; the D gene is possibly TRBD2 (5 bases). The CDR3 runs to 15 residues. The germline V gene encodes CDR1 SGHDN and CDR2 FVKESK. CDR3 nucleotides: TGTGCCAGCAGCCAATATTGGCTCTTCGGGAATGAGCACTTCTTC. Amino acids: CASSQYWLFGNEHFF.

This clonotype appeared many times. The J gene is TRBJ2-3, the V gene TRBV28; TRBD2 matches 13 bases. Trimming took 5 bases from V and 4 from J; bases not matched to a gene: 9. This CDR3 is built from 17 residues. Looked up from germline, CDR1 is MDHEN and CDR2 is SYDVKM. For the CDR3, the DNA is TGTGCCAGCAGTCCCTATTGGACTAGCGGGAGTGCAGATACGCAGTATTTT. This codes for CASSPYWTSGSADTQYF. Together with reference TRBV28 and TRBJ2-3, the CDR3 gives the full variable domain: DVKVTQSSRYLVKRTGEKVFLECVQDMDHENMFWYRQDPGLGLRLIYFSYDVKMKEKGDIPEGYSVSREKKERFSLILESASTNQTSMYLCASSPYWTSGSADTQYFGPGTRLTVL.

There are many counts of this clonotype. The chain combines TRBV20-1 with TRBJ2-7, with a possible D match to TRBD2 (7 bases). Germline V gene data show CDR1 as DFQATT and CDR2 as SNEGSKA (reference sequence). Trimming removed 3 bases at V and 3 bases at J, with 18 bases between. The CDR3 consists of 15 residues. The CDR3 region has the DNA TGCAGTGCTAGGGACGGCCGAGGGGGGGGCTACGAGCAGTACTTC. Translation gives CSARDGRGGGYEQYF.

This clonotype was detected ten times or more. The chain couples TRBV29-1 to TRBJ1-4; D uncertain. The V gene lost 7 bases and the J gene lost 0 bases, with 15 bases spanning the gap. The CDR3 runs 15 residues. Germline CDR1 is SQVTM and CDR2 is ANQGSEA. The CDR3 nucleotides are TGCAGCGGTAAACTACCGGGCGCAACTAATGAAAAACTGTTTTTT. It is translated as CSGKLPGATNEKLFF. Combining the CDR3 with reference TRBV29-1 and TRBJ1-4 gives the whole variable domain SAVISQKPSRDICQRGTSLTIQCQVDSQVTMMFWYRQQPGQSLTLIATANQGSEATYESGFVIDKFPISRPNLTFSTLTVSNMSPEDSSIYLCSGKLPGATNEKLFFGSGTQLSVL.

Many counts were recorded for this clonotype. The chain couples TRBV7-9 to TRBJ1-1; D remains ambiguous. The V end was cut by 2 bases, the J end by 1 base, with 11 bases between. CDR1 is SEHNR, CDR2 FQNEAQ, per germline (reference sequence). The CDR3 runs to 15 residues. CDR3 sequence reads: CASSLSGAGNTEAFF. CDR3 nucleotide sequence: TGTGCCAGCAGCTTATCCGGCGCAGGGAACACTGAAGCTTTCTTT.